What follows are 25 T cell receptor beta chains derived from one specimen sequenced in a study of cytomegalovirus exposure and HLA in healthy donors. Amplification used 60 Vbeta primers and 13 Jbeta primers. Libraries were prepared by immunoSEQ multiplex PCR; TCRdb keeps only in-frame clonotypes and omits some of them. The data hold approximately 170,000 clones, with more than 60% observed a single time. The sample consisted of PBMCs. These receptors were collected from a male donor in good health and CMV-seronegative.

The chain is built from TRBV19 and TRBJ2-5; possibly TRBD1 for D (6 bases). This CDR3 is built from 14 residues. CDR1 is LNHDA, CDR2 SQIVND, per germline (reference sequence). Trimming pared 7 bases from V and 4 bases from J, leaving 16 bases between. CDR3 in amino acids: CASTPGASTETQYF. In DNA form, the CDR3 reads TGTGCCAGTACCCCAGGGGCCAGTACAGAGACCCAGTACTTC.

The rearrangement links TRBV19 to TRBJ2-1; 15 nucleotides align to TRBD2. V shed 6 bases, J shed 6 bases, and the junction held 6 bases outside the gene matches. Per germline, CDR1 LNHDA and CDR2 SQIVND (reference sequence). CDR3 length: 16 residues. The CDR3 here is CASSFRTSGGANEQFF. As DNA, the CDR3 is TGTGCCAGTAGCTTCCGGACTAGCGGGGGGGCCAATGAGCAGTTCTTC. Full variable domain (remainder filled in from reference TRBV19 and TRBJ2-1): DGGITQSPKYLFRKEGQNVTLSCEQNLNHDAMYWYRQDPGQGLRLIYYSQIVNDFQKGDIAEGYSVSREKKESFPLTVTSAQKNPTAFYLCASSFRTSGGANEQFFGPGTRLTVL.

The chain is built from TRBV27 and TRBJ2-3, with 8 positions matching TRBD2. The CDR3 length is 14 residues. V dropped 8 bases and J dropped 2; count of bases not matched to a gene: 6. Germline loops: CDR1 MNHEY, CDR2 SMNVEV (reference sequence). CDR3 amino acids: CASLAGRHTDTQYF. The CDR3 DNA sequence: TGTGCCAGCCTAGCGGGTCGGCACACAGATACGCAGTATTTT.

The V gene is TRBV28, the J gene TRBJ1-4; D perhaps matches TRBD1 (5 bases). Between the trimmed V and J ends, which lost 7 bases and 8 bases, there was a span of 20 bases. From germline, CDR1 is MDHEN and CDR2 SYDVKM. The CDR3 has 15 amino acids. The CDR3 region has the DNA TGTGCCAGCAACTCACAAGGGGTTCAGGCGGAAAAACTGTTTTTT. It codes for CASNSQGVQAEKLFF.

The chain employs TRBV2 and TRBJ1-1; TRBD1 matches 7 bases. Unmatched junction bases numbered 3, after V lost 2 bases and J lost 6 bases. The germline CDR1 and CDR2 sequences are SNHLY and FYNNEI. This CDR3 has 13 residues. CDR3 residues: CASSERGQAEAFF. CDR3 coding DNA: TGTGCCAGCAGTGAAAGGGGGCAGGCTGAAGCTTTCTTT.

The rearrangement uses TRBV27 and TRBJ2-7, with 8 bases lining up with TRBD2. The germline V gene encodes CDR1 MNHEY and CDR2 SMNVEV (reference sequence). This CDR3 has 15 residues. V lost 3 bases to trimming and J lost 1 base; unmatched junction nucleotides: 5. The CDR3 coding sequence is TGTGCCAGCAGTTTTCTCAGCGGGGGATCCTACGAGCAGTACTTC. Translated, it gives CASSFLSGGSYEQYF.

The genes are TRBV14 and TRBJ1-2; 7 bases agree with TRBD1. This CDR3 is built from 17 residues. The J segment lost 4 bases and the V segment lost 3 bases, leaving 14 bases of the junction unmatched. The germline gives CDR1 SGHDN, CDR2 FVKESK. The CDR3, as DNA: TGTGCCAGCAGCCACCGTCCTCCGGGACAGATTTTCTATGGCTACACCTTC. Its translation is CASSHRPPGQIFYGYTF.

The J gene is TRBJ2-3, the V gene TRBV4-2; 7 nucleotides line up with TRBD2. Trimming at V came to 4 bases and at J to 0 bases, leaving 7 bases not matched to a gene. This CDR3 is 16 amino acids long. CDR1 is LGHNA and CDR2 is YNFKEQ in the germline V gene. The CDR3 here is CASSPPGGLSTDTQYF. In DNA form, the CDR3 reads TGTGCCAGCAGCCCGCCGGGGGGTTTGAGCACAGATACGCAGTATTTT.

The chain recombines TRBV28 with TRBJ1-1; D gene unclear. Germline V gives CDR1 MDHEN, CDR2 SYDVKM. The V end was cut by 2 bases, the J end by 1 base, with 5 bases between. CDR3 length: 13 residues. Here the CDR3 DNA reads TGTGCCAGCAGTTTACAGGAGAACACTGAAGCTTTCTTT. Protein sequence: CASSLQENTEAFF.

DNA of the CDR3: TGTGCCAGCAGCCCGACCGGAGGAGATTCCTATGGCTACACCTTC. Protein sequence: CASSPTGGDSYGYTF. V is TRBV7-9 and J is TRBJ1-2; D is ambiguous. The CDR3 has 15 residues. V was pared by 5 bases and J by 4 bases, with 17 bases between. Germline loops: CDR1 SEHNR, CDR2 FQNEAQ (reference sequence).

The genes are TRBV25-1 and TRBJ2-3; D not certain. The CDR3 extends over 13 amino acids. V was clipped by 6 bases and J by 0 bases, with 7 bases between them. Germline values: CDR1 MGHDK, CDR2 SYGVNS. The CDR3 spells CASRFPSTDTQYF. The CDR3 nucleotides are TGTGCCAGCAGGTTCCCTAGCACAGATACGCAGTATTTT.

Remarks on this clone: A read error may account for a junction end that differs from germline. The rearrangement joins TRBV6-5 to TRBJ1-6; 9 positions agree with TRBD1. The CDR3 contains 15 residues. Germline CDR1 and CDR2: MNHEY and SVGAGI. The DNA of the CDR3 is TGTGCCAGCAGGCAGCCGGGACAGGGAAATTTACCCCTCCACTTT. This sequence encodes CASRQPGQGNLPLHF.

The chain is built from TRBV9 and TRBJ2-2; 7 nucleotides align to TRBD2. The CDR3 extends over 16 amino acids. The germline V gene encodes CDR1 SGDLS and CDR2 YYNGEE. With V trimmed by 4 bases and J by 4 bases, 10 bases remained unmatched. For the CDR3, the DNA is TGTGCCAGCAGCATCTCGCCCGGGGGGAGCACCGGGGAGCTGTTTTTT. Translation: CASSISPGGSTGELFF.

The chain couples TRBV2 to TRBJ2-3; TRBD2 matches 9 bases. Trimming cost V 5 bases and J 0 bases; bases outside gene matches: 3. CDR1 SNHLY and CDR2 FYNNEI come from the germline V gene. The CDR3 extends over 15 amino acids. The CDR3 sequence: CASSSSGVSTDTQYF. The CDR3, as DNA: TGTGCCAGCAGTTCTAGCGGGGTTAGCACAGATACGCAGTATTTT. Complete variable domain (other parts from reference TRBV2 and TRBJ2-3): EPEVTQTPSHQVTQMGQEVILRCVPISNHLYFYWYRQILGQKVEFLVSFYNNEISEKSEIFDDQFSVERPDGSNFTLKIRSTKLEDSAMYFCASSSSGVSTDTQYFGPGTRLTVL.

The V gene is TRBV9, the J gene TRBJ2-3; D not resolved. Trimming removed 5 bases from V and 1 base from J, with 11 bases in between. In germline, CDR1 is SGDLS, CDR2 YYNGEE. The CDR3 loop spans 14 amino acids. The CDR3, as DNA: TGTGCCAGCAGAGAGGCCGGAGGCACAGATACGCAGTATTTT. It encodes CASREAGGTDTQYF.

The V and J genes are TRBV25-1 and TRBJ1-1, with a weak D call TRBD1 (5 bases). Germline CDR1 and CDR2: MGHDK and SYGVNS. The CDR3 is made up of 15 amino acids. Trimming took 7 bases from V and 3 from J, leaving 18 bases between them. The CDR3, as DNA: TGTGCCAGCATTCCCCCCGGCAGGGTGGACACTGAAGCTTTCTTT. Encoded protein: CASIPPGRVDTEAFF. The full variable domain, completed using reference TRBV25-1 and TRBJ1-1, is EADIYQTPRYLVIGTGKKITLECSQTMGHDKMYWYQQDPGMELHLIHYSYGVNSTEKGDLSSESTVSRIRTEHFPLTLESARPSHTSQYLCASIPPGRVDTEAFFGQGTRLTVV.

The V and J genes are TRBV30 and TRBJ1-3, with 7 bases that match TRBD1. The J segment lost 0 bases and the V segment lost 5 bases, leaving 7 bases of the junction unmatched. Germline V gene lookup returns CDR1 GTSNPN and CDR2 SVGIG (reference sequence). The CDR3 totals 15 residues. The CDR3: CAWSRTGSSGNTIYF. In nucleotides, the CDR3 is TGTGCCTGGTCCCGGACAGGCAGCTCTGGAAACACCATATATTTT. Full variable domain (outside the CDR3, taken from reference TRBV30 and TRBJ1-3): SQTIHQWPATLVQPVGSPLSLECTVEGTSNPNLYWYRQAAGRGLQLLFYSVGIGQISSEVPQNLSASRPQDRQFILSSKKLLLSDSGFYLCAWSRTGSSGNTIYFGEGSWLTVV.

DNA of the CDR3: TGTGCCAGCAGCGATATGGGACAGGGGAATGAAAAACTGTTTTTT. This encodes CASSDMGQGNEKLFF. This chain uses TRBV9 with TRBJ1-4; 10 bases match TRBD1. Germline CDR1 and CDR2: SGDLS and YYNGEE. Germline trimming cut 3 bases from V and 5 bases from J; bases unmatched to any gene: 4. The CDR3 is 15 residues long.

This clone has just a few counts. The chain couples TRBV6-1 to TRBJ1-1; 8 bases line up with TRBD1. Trimming took 5 bases from V and 4 from J; bases not matched to a gene: 9. CDR3 size: 15 residues. Germline V CDR1 and CDR2: MNHNS, SASEGT. The CDR3 here is CASSSLDREGTEAFF. The CDR3 DNA reads as TGTGCCAGCAGTTCCTTGGACAGGGAGGGCACTGAAGCTTTCTTT.

CDR3 sequence: CASSLGAGGLPDTQYF. The DNA of the CDR3 is TGTGCCAGCAGCTTGGGGGCGGGGGGCCTTCCGGATACGCAGTATTTT. The chain employs TRBV5-4 and TRBJ2-3, with 8 bases lining up with TRBD2. The CDR3 consists of 16 residues. The ends lost 0 bases at V and 6 bases at J; junction bases unmatched: 9. Per the germline V gene, CDR1 is SGHNT and CDR2 is YYREEE (reference sequence).

The chain joins TRBV7-9 to TRBJ1-5, with 7 nucleotides matching TRBD1. V gave up 1 base and J gave up 3 bases; unmatched junction bases: 3. The CDR3 is made up of 15 amino acids. CDR1 is SEHNR and CDR2 is FQNEAQ in the germline V gene (reference sequence). CDR3 coding DNA: TGTGCCAGCAGCTTAGTCACAGGGGACAATCAGCCCCAGCATTTT. This translates into CASSLVTGDNQPQHF.

The gene calls are TRBV28 and TRBJ2-5, with D unresolved. CDR3 length: 13 amino acids. The germline CDR1 and CDR2 sequences are MDHEN and SYDVKM. Deletions cut 6 bases from V and 5 bases from J, with 13 bases between. Here the CDR3 DNA reads TGTGCCAGCAGCAATAGCCTGTGGGAGACCCAGTACTTC. Its translation: CASSNSLWETQYF.

This clone was seen a handful of times. The chain has TRBV7-6 and TRBJ2-1; D is unresolved. The germline V and J ends were trimmed by 2 bases and 4 bases, with 12 bases remaining between them. This CDR3 region has 15 residues. CDR1 SGHVS and CDR2 FNYEAQ come from the germline V gene. Written as DNA, the CDR3 is TGTGCCAGCAGCTTATGGTGGCCCCTTTACAATGAGCAGTTCTTC. Translated: CASSLWWPLYNEQFF.

The chain combines TRBV19 with TRBJ1-4; 7 nucleotides match TRBD1. CDR1 and CDR2 (germline): LNHDA, SQIVND (reference sequence). The V segment lost 6 bases and the J segment 9 bases; nucleotides outside the gene matches: 10. The CDR3 has 14 residues. The CDR3 coding sequence is TGTGCCAGTAGCTTACTGACAGGGATGCAAAAACTGTTTTTT. Translated: CASSLLTGMQKLFF.

The gene calls are TRBV7-9 and TRBJ1-5; a weak D match, TRBD1 (6 bases). V lost 5 bases and J 5 bases, leaving 16 bases between the germline ends. Germline V CDR1 and CDR2: SEHNR, FQNEAQ (reference sequence). The CDR3 covers 15 residues. The DNA for the CDR3 is TGTGCCAGCAGCCAGGGGACGGCCTTAGATCAGCCCCAGCATTTT. It translates to CASSQGTALDQPQHF.